This T cell receptor beta chain derives from a study of blood T cell repertoires in COVID-19. Study summary: Samples representing acute and convalescent COVID-19 were sourced from the United States, Italy and Spain. The cDNA or gDNA used as material had been derived from T cells, B-cell-depleted T cells, or PBMCs.

The table lists this clone with a few counts. V trimming: 3 bases; J trimming: 4 bases; junction bases outside the gene matches: 12. The germline CDR1 and CDR2 sequences are MGHRA and YSYEKL. The CDR3 has 18 residues. TCRdb keeps only in-frame clones here, not all; method: immunoSEQ multiplex PCR. The sample lists about 320,000 clones, over 75% occurring once. Participants spanned ages about 18 to 100 years and resided in 20 to 30 US areas. Cohorts were based on clinical histories the participants reported. The genes are TRBV4-1 and TRBJ2-3, with 11 positions matching TRBD2. The sample consisted of PBMCs or T cells enriched from blood (not recorded which). This receptor was identified in a woman under 30 who had recovered from COVID-19. The CDR3: CASSHHSLAGVSADTQYF. CDR3 in DNA: TGCGCCAGCAGCCACCACTCACTAGCGGGAGTGTCGGCAGATACGCAGTATTTT.